This TCR beta chain emerged from a study of T-cell memory formation after mild COVID-19. Study-wide context: TCR clusters showed largely donor specificity. Study-wide results and caveats: CD4+ contracting clones were found mainly in CM and EM, and CD8+ ones in EMRA. Confirmation of SARS-CoV-2 specificity was lacking for second-wave clones peaking day 37. Memory from before infection featured some responding clones, which suggests cross-reactive memory joined.

Regarding this clonotype: What it binds is unknown.

Losses at the gene ends were 8 bases for V and 6 bases for J; bases not matched to a gene: 9. There are 14 residues in the CDR3. One entry per CDR3 protein results from TCRdb running MiXCR on the 5' RACE reads. The sample has about 410,000 distinct CDR3 sequences, under 25% seen once. This chain connects TRBV12-3 or TRBV12-4 to TRBJ2-2; 7 nucleotides match TRBD1. The sequence came from an adult woman who had mild COVID-19 (a few samples of this study predate the infection). Cell type and time point are not known. Specimen: PBMCs or a T cell subset sorted from them (not recorded which). The DNA for the CDR3 is TGTGCCAGCCAAGCCCTTACAGGGGCCGGGGAGCTGTTTTTT. Amino acids: CASQALTGAGELFF.